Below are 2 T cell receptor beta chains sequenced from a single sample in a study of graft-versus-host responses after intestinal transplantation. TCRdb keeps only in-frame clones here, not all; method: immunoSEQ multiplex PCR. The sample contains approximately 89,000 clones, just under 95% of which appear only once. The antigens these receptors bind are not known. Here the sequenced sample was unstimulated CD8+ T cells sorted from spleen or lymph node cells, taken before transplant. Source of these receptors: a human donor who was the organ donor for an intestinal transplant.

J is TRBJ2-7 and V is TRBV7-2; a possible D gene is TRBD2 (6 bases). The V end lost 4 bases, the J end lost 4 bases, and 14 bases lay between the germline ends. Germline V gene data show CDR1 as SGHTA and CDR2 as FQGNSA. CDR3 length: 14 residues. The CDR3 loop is CASSSGVTPYEQYF. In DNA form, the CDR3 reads TGTGCCAGCAGCTCGGGAGTTACCCCATACGAGCAGTACTTC. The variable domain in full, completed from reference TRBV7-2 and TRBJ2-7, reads GAGVSQSPSNKVTEKGKDVELRCDPISGHTALYWYRQSLGQGLEFLIYFQGNSAPDKSGLPSDRFSAERTGGSVSTLTIQRTQQEDSAVYLCASSSGVTPYEQYFGPGTRLTVT.

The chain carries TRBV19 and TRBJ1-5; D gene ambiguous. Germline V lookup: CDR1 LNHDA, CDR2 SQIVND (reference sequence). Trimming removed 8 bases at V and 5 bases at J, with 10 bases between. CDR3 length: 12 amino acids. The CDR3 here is CASGKDYQPQHF. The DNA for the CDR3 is TGTGCCAGTGGGAAGGACTATCAGCCCCAGCATTTT.